The 5 T cell receptor beta chains given below trace back to one sample, sequenced in a study of OX40 agonist ivuxolimab in advanced cancers. Produced via immunoSEQ multiplex PCR; TCRdb's table is partial and in-frame only. The repertoire holds just over 60,000 clones, with about 92% as singletons. Sequencing was performed on CD4+ or CD8+ T cells sorted from blood, taken in a trial of the OX40 agonist ivuxolimab. These receptors were collected from an adult with an advanced solid tumor such as melanoma, head and neck, liver or kidney cancer.

This chain uses TRBV11-2 with TRBJ1-4; 9 bases are shared with TRBD1. The V segment lost 2 bases and the J segment 7 bases; nucleotides outside the gene matches: 11. The CDR3 loop spans 17 amino acids. CDR1 SGHAT and CDR2 FQNNGV come from the germline V gene. The CDR3 loop reads CASSLRLTDRGGEKLFF. The CDR3 nucleotides read TGTGCCAGCAGCTTAAGGTTGACGGACAGGGGCGGTGAAAAACTGTTTTTT.

The chain employs TRBV6-1 and TRBJ2-7; unclear D gene. CDR1 MNHNS and CDR2 SASEGT come from the germline V gene. This CDR3 has 14 amino acids. The ends were cut back, 5 bases at V and 3 bases at J, with 14 bases in the middle. CDR3 coding DNA: TGTGCCAGCAGTTCGGTTGTCCAGAACTACGAGCAGTACTTC. Its protein product is CASSSVVQNYEQYF.

This clone was seen a single time. V gene TRBV9 combines with J gene TRBJ1-4, with a possible D match to TRBD1 (5 bases). This CDR3 is 15 amino acids long. Germline CDR1 and CDR2: SGDLS and YYNGEE. The ends were cut back, 0 bases at V and 7 bases at J, with 13 bases in the middle. The CDR3: CASSVDWTGGEKLFF. The CDR3 nucleotides read TGTGCCAGCAGCGTAGATTGGACCGGGGGTGAAAAACTGTTTTTT. Supplemented by reference TRBV9 and TRBJ1-4, the full variable domain reads DSGVTQTPKHLITATGQRVTLRCSPRSGDLSVYWYQQSLDQGLQFLIQYYNGEERAKGNILERFSAQQFPDLHSELNLSSLELGDSALYFCASSVDWTGGEKLFFGSGTQLSVL.

The chain has TRBV13 and TRBJ1-1, with D possibly matching TRBD1 (6 bases). V shed 4 bases and J shed 1 base, with 16 bases lying between them. This CDR3 is built from 16 residues. The germline gives CDR1 PRHDT, CDR2 FYEKMQ (reference sequence). CDR3 amino acids: CASSSKRTVGNTEAFF. CDR3 coding DNA: TGTGCCAGCAGCTCGAAAAGGACAGTTGGGAACACTGAAGCTTTCTTT.

The chain joins TRBV7-9 to TRBJ1-2; D is uncertain. Per germline, CDR1 SEHNR and CDR2 FQNEAQ (reference sequence). Trimming took 5 bases from V and 8 from J, leaving 27 bases between them. The CDR3 consists of 17 residues. CDR3 in amino acids: CASSRLDGGRKKRGYTF. The CDR3 DNA reads as TGTGCCAGCAGCCGACTGGACGGTGGTCGGAAAAAAAGGGGCTACACCTTC. The whole variable domain, remainder taken from reference TRBV7-9 and TRBJ1-2, is DTGVSQNPRHKITKRGQNVTFRCDPISEHNRLYWYRQTLGQGPEFLTYFQNEAQLEKSRLLSDRFSAERPKGSFSTLEIQRTEQGDSAMYLCASSRLDGGRKKRGYTFGSGTRLTVV.